The T cell receptor (beta chain) described here comes from a study of cytomegalovirus exposure and HLA in healthy donors. Findings and limits, study-wide: Overall, some 160 TCR beta chains were annotated as cytomegalovirus-associated. Usually a TCR sequence was rare, but some public TCRs were found in many donors.

Germline CDR1 and CDR2: SGDLS and YYNGEE. Trimming took 0 bases from V and 6 from J, leaving 10 bases between them. The CDR3 is made up of 13 amino acids. Repertoires were generated with immunoSEQ multiplex PCR, while TCRdb's copy carries only in-frame clones and drops some. The sample lists roughly 130,000 clones; roughly 86% were seen once. In the case of this clone: Antigen: not known.

The chain couples TRBV9 to TRBJ2-7; D might be TRBD1 (6 bases). Input material: PBMCs. The origin of this receptor is a man between 25 and 39 years old in good health and CMV-seronegative. The CDR3 sequence: CASSVDGRGEQYF. CDR3 in DNA: TGTGCCAGCAGCGTAGACGGCAGGGGCGAGCAGTACTTC.